This TCR beta chain was profiled in a study of T-cell reconstitution after alpha-beta-depleted transplantation in children. Broader study findings: At around two months after transplant, the alpha-beta T cells were reportedly derived from several hundred expanded clones that came from non-depleted graft cells. T-cell counts and diversity were attributed mostly to newly produced T cells one year after transplant.

The sample holds a few counts of this clonotype. Its antigen is unknown. Researchers prepared the TCRbeta library using unique molecular identifiers, the study reports. MiXCR was run by TCRdb on the PCR reads, yielding one entry per CDR3 protein. The data contain hundreds of thousands of distinct CDR3 sequences, 13% of them singletons. The CDR3 has 13 amino acids. Trimming removed 5 bases from V and 8 bases from J; junction bases left unmatched: 6. Looked up from germline, CDR1 is GTSNPN and CDR2 is SVGIG (reference sequence). Specimen: PBMCs, collected before TCRalphabeta/CD19-depleted stem cell transplant. The receptor comes from a girl between 2 and 10 years old with congenital amegakaryocytic thrombocytopenia, due to receive a stem cell transplant. The chain has TRBV30 and TRBJ2-1, with 10 bases identical to TRBD1. This CDR3 is CAWGQGVLDEQFF. The CDR3 bases are TGTGCCTGGGGACAGGGGGTCTTGGATGAGCAGTTCTTC.